The present T cell receptor (beta chain) was sequenced within a study of blood T cell repertoires in COVID-19. With 6 bases removed from V and 10 bases from J, the gap between germline ends came to 15 bases. CDR3 length equals 12 residues. Germline CDR1 is SNHLY and CDR2 is FYNNEI. Clones were sequenced by immunoSEQ multiplex PCR, and TCRdb holds only the in-frame ones, with some missing. The sample has approximately 70,000 clones; 72% are singletons. The sample comprised PBMCs or T cells enriched from blood (not recorded which). The receptor was isolated from a woman aged 55 to 70 who had been exposed to COVID-19. This sequence joins TRBV2 and TRBJ1-1, with D tentatively TRBD1 (6 bases). The CDR3 sequence is CASSQVAGVAFF. The CDR3 nucleotides read TGTGCCAGCAGCCAAGTGGCAGGGGTAGCTTTCTTT. The full variable domain, rest sourced from reference TRBV2 and TRBJ1-1, is EPEVTQTPSHQVTQMGQEVILRCVPISNHLYFYWYRQILGQKVEFLVSFYNNEISEKSEIFDDQFSVERPDGSNFTLKIRSTKLEDSAMYFCASSQVAGVAFFGQGTRLTVV.